This passage covers 10 T cell receptor beta chains from one sample sequenced in a study of shared T cell receptors in the human thymus. Sequencing used immunoSEQ multiplex PCR; TCRdb keeps in-frame clones, though not all of them. The sample has hundreds of thousands of clones; around 87% are singletons. The sample was also linked to a second study, of human thymus T cells.

The sequenced sample consisted of thymocytes. The receptors here all came from a boy under two years old with a congenital heart defect.

The chain recombines TRBV27 with TRBJ2-7; 9 nucleotides align to TRBD2. V shed 5 bases, J shed 4 bases, and the junction held 9 bases outside the gene matches. The CDR3 extends over 15 amino acids. The germline V gene encodes CDR1 MNHEY and CDR2 SMNVEV (reference sequence). CDR3 coding DNA: TGTGCCAGCAGTCCTATTACTGGACTAGCGTACGAGCAGTACTTC. Amino acid sequence: CASSPITGLAYEQYF.

The chain uses TRBV2 and TRBJ2-7; D not certain. From germline, CDR1 is SNHLY and CDR2 FYNNEI. CDR3 length: 13 residues. V was pared by 3 bases and J by 5 bases, with 11 bases between. CDR3 sequence: CASSEQIEDEQYF. CDR3 nucleotides: TGTGCCAGCAGTGAGCAAATAGAAGACGAGCAGTACTTC.

This chain connects TRBV7-2 to TRBJ2-1, with 11 bases matching TRBD2. Germline-derived CDR1 and CDR2 are SGHTA and FQGNSA. Trimming at V came to 5 bases and at J to 2 bases, leaving 5 bases not matched to a gene. This CDR3 comprises 16 residues. Here the CDR3 reads CASSGGLAGTYNEQFF. The CDR3 DNA sequence: TGTGCCAGCAGCGGAGGACTAGCGGGCACCTACAATGAGCAGTTCTTC. Drawing the rest from reference TRBV7-2 and TRBJ2-1, the complete variable domain is GAGVSQSPSNKVTEKGKDVELRCDPISGHTALYWYRQSLGQGLEFLIYFQGNSAPDKSGLPSDRFSAERTGGSVSTLTIQRTQQEDSAVYLCASSGGLAGTYNEQFFGPGTRLTVL.

This sequence joins TRBV7-2 and TRBJ2-1; D is perhaps TRBD1 (6 bases). Looked up from germline, CDR1 is SGHTA and CDR2 is FQGNSA. This CDR3 is built from 17 residues. V lost 1 base and J lost 9, with 22 bases in between. Here the CDR3 reads CASSLVYSCQGFREQFF. Written as DNA, the CDR3 is TGTGCCAGCAGCTTAGTTTACTCTTGCCAGGGGTTCCGTGAGCAGTTCTTC. Full variable domain (rest looked up from reference TRBV7-2 and TRBJ2-1): GAGVSQSPSNKVTEKGKDVELRCDPISGHTALYWYRQSLGQGLEFLIYFQGNSAPDKSGLPSDRFSAERTGGSVSTLTIQRTQQEDSAVYLCASSLVYSCQGFREQFFGPGTRLTVL.

Points on this clone: Other DNA sequences in this specimen translate into the identical CDR3. The CDR3 spells CASSITGQGNTEAFF. CDR3 DNA sequence: TGTGCCAGTAGTATAACCGGACAGGGGAACACTGAAGCTTTCTTT. The chain couples TRBV19 to TRBJ1-1; 8 nucleotides match TRBD1. The J segment lost 1 base and the V segment lost 2 bases, leaving 3 bases of the junction unmatched. This CDR3 is 15 amino acids long. CDR1 LNHDA and CDR2 SQIVND come from the germline V gene (reference sequence). The whole variable domain, remainder taken from reference TRBV19 and TRBJ1-1, is DGGITQSPKYLFRKEGQNVTLSCEQNLNHDAMYWYRQDPGQGLRLIYYSQIVNDFQKGDIAEGYSVSREKKESFPLTVTSAQKNPTAFYLCASSITGQGNTEAFFGQGTRLTVV.

The chain is built from TRBV28 and TRBJ2-7, with 11 bases matching TRBD2. The CDR3 consists of 15 residues. The germline CDR1 and CDR2 sequences are MDHEN and SYDVKM. J lost 4 bases, V lost 6 bases, and 8 bases had no gene match. Here the CDR3 reads CASRGSGRAAYEQYF. CDR3 DNA sequence: TGTGCCAGCAGAGGTAGCGGGAGGGCCGCGTACGAGCAGTACTTC.

This clone was seen more than once but under ten times. The chain's CDR3 is CASSHDRESYEQYF. The CDR3 coding sequence is TGTGCCAGCAGCCACGACAGGGAGTCCTACGAGCAGTACTTC. V usage is TRBV14 and J usage is TRBJ2-7; 7 bases match TRBD1. Looked up from germline, CDR1 is SGHDN and CDR2 is FVKESK. The V segment lost 3 bases and the J segment 1 base; nucleotides outside the gene matches: 3. This CDR3 region has 14 residues.

This chain connects TRBV2 to TRBJ2-7; D perhaps matches TRBD1 (5 bases). V dropped 6 bases and J dropped 3 bases, with 18 bases sitting between them. CDR3 length: 15 amino acids. CDR1 SNHLY and CDR2 FYNNEI come from the germline V gene. This CDR3 is CASRNRTGWGYEQYF. CDR3 DNA: TGTGCCAGCAGGAACCGCACAGGTTGGGGCTACGAGCAGTACTTC.

In nucleotides, the CDR3 is TGTGCCAGTAGTATAGTTCTTGCAGGGAATGGCTACACCTTC. Amino acids: CASSIVLAGNGYTF. This rearrangement joins TRBV19 to TRBJ1-2; a weak D match, TRBD1 (5 bases). The germline V and J ends were trimmed by 1 base and 6 bases, with 12 bases remaining between them. The CDR3 runs 14 residues. From germline, CDR1 is LNHDA and CDR2 SQIVND (reference sequence).

The chain joins TRBV28 to TRBJ2-7; 11 nucleotides match TRBD2. V lost 0 bases to trimming and J lost 2 bases; unmatched junction nucleotides: 0. The CDR3 spans 15 residues. The germline CDR1 and CDR2 sequences are MDHEN and SYDVKM. CDR3 amino acids: CASSLWGLAAYEQYF. CDR3 coding DNA: TGTGCCAGCAGTTTATGGGGACTAGCGGCCTACGAGCAGTACTTC.